This TCR beta chain was sequenced for a study of T cell responses to AZD1222 COVID-19 vaccine. The table came from immunoSEQ multiplex PCR; TCRdb's copy has only in-frame clones and leaves some out. The repertoire holds approximately 190,000 clones, with about nine tenths as singletons. Comments on this clone: The antigen is undetermined.

The germline V gene has CDR1 MNHEY and CDR2 SVGAGI. This CDR3 has 15 amino acids. J lost 0 bases, V lost 6 bases, and 5 bases had no gene match. Findings and limits, study-wide: The number of AZD1222 recipients seropositive at baseline was only five to seven. When two AZD1222 doses had been given, Spike-specific TCR breadth and depth rose. Repertoires were obtained solely post-peak T cell response.

The starting material was peripheral blood, obtained on day 0 of MenACWY control vaccination. The sequence was obtained from an adult in good health. The rearrangement uses TRBV6-5 and TRBJ2-7; 10 bases are a match to TRBD1. As DNA, the CDR3 is TGTGCCAGCAGCCCCGGGGACAGGGGCTCCTACGAGCAGTACTTC. It encodes CASSPGDRGSYEQYF.